In its sample, the clone carrying this TCR beta chain was seen many times. Its target is unknown. This record belongs to a study of T cells in Graves' hyperthyroidism and ophthalmopathy. Study-wide points: Separating ophthalmopathy from stable hyperthyroidism was achieved by a 13 V-J model.

The CDR3 has 14 amino acids. Trimming pared 5 bases from V and 7 bases from J, leaving 16 bases between. Per the germline V gene, CDR1 is KGHDR and CDR2 is SFDVKD. The CDR3 regions of TCR beta were amplified from RNA transcripts. The primer set for the first-round RT-PCR of the TCR CDR3 was HTBI. Via MiXCR, TCRdb re-called the multiplex PCR reads, giving one row per CDR3 protein. The repertoire includes 480,000 or so distinct CDR3 sequences, approximately 15% of them detected once, and less than 20% sits in the top ten. The clonotype originates from a woman younger than 30 with Graves' hyperthyroidism. Material: blood. The chain couples TRBV24-1 to TRBJ1-2; tentatively, D is TRBD1 (5 bases). The CDR3 loop reads CATSGDLRDGGYTF. The CDR3 DNA is TGTGCCACCAGTGGGGACCTGAGGGATGGTGGCTACACCTTC.